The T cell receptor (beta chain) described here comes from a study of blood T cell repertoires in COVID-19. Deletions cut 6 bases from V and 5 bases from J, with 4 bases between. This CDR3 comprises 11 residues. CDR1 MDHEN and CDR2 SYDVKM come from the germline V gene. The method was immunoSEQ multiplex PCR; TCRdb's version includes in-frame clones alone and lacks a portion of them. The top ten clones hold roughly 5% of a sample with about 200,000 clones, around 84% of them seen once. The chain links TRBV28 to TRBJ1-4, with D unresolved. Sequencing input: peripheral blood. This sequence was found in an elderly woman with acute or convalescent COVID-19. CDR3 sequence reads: CASRQNEKLFF. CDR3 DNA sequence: TGTGCCAGCAGACAGAATGAAAAACTGTTTTTT.